These T cell receptor beta chains were read from a single sample in a study of shared clonotypes between healthy human individuals. Profiled with immunoSEQ multiplex PCR; TCRdb holds only in-frame clones, not every one. The table lists about 2,100,000 clones, 90% to 95% of them singletons. The material sequenced was naive CD8+ T cells from PBMCs. The receptors come from a man between 18 and 29 years old in good health. Some clones in this sample may be carry-over from other donors' samples. CDR3s include the opening cysteine and the closing phenylalanine or tryptophan. A D gene is named only where the DNA matches it firmly. The listing skips clone size in some rows; elsewhere it reads once, few, many or a size class.

D gene,V gene,clone size,J gene,CDR3 protein,CDR3 DNA
NA,TRBV25-1,NA,TRBJ2-7,CASSEYASAHEQYF,TGTGCCAGCAGTGAATACGCTAGTGCCCACGAGCAGTACTTC
TRBD1,TRBV7-8,NA,TRBJ2-2,CASSLDVGQGNTGELFF,TGTGCCAGCAGCCTAGACGTGGGACAGGGCAACACCGGGGAGCTGTTTTTT
NA,TRBV6-5,NA,TRBJ2-5,CASSYLETETQYF,TGTGCCAGCAGTTACCTGGAAACTGAGACCCAGTACTTC
TRBD1,TRBV5-6,NA,TRBJ1-2,CASSLHRQGLRGDGYTF,TGTGCCAGCAGCTTACATAGACAGGGCCTTCGAGGAGATGGCTACACCTTC
TRBD2,TRBV27,NA,TRBJ2-7,CASSNAGGRVNEQYF,TGTGCCAGCAGCAACGCGGGCGGGAGGGTAAACGAGCAGTACTTC
TRBD1,TRBV27,NA,TRBJ1-1,CASSSRGPGEAFF,TGTGCCAGCAGTTCCAGGGGGCCGGGTGAAGCTTTCTTT
NA,TRBV7-9,NA,TRBJ2-1,CASSLYIADNEQFF,TGTGCCAGCAGCTTATATATAGCGGACAATGAGCAGTTCTTC
TRBD1,TRBV7-9,NA,TRBJ1-1,CASSPRDRPLTEAFF,TGTGCCAGCAGCCCCCGGGACAGGCCCCTAACTGAAGCTTTCTTT
TRBD1,TRBV27,NA,TRBJ2-7,CATGPGTGAEQYF,TGTGCCACCGGACCCGGGACAGGGGCCGAGCAGTACTTC
NA,TRBV6-5,NA,TRBJ2-2,CASSYDSRTNTGELFF,TGTGCCAGCAGTTACGATAGCAGGACGAACACCGGGGAGCTGTTTTTT
NA,TRBV9,NA,TRBJ2-2,CASSEFGRNTGELFF,TGTGCCAGCAGCGAGTTCGGGCGGAACACCGGGGAGCTGTTTTTT
TRBD2,TRBV4-1,NA,TRBJ2-2,CASSQVPTTGGAGELFF,TGCGCCAGCAGCCAAGTACCCACAACCGGGGGGGCCGGGGAGCTGTTTTTT
TRBD1,TRBV10-3,NA,TRBJ2-6,CAISEQRPGTGFGANVLTF,TGTGCCATCAGTGAGCAACGTCCCGGGACAGGGTTTGGGGCCAACGTCCTGACTTTC
NA,TRBV27,NA,TRBJ2-5,CASSLVGPGVETQYF,TGTGCCAGCAGTTTGGTTGGGCCGGGGGTTGAGACCCAGTACTTC
NA,TRBV4-3,NA,TRBJ2-1,CASSQDRGAGPESSYNEQFF,TGCGCCAGCAGCCAAGATAGAGGGGCAGGGCCGGAGAGCTCCTACAATGAGCAGTTCTTC
NA,TRBV28,NA,TRBJ2-2,CASTSVWDGLTGANTGELFF,TGTGCCAGCACCTCCGTTTGGGACGGCTTGACTGGCGCCAACACCGGGGAGCTGTTTTTT
NA,TRBV27,NA,TRBJ2-7,CASSFVYEQYF,TGTGCCAGCAGTTTCGTCTACGAGCAGTACTTC
NA,TRBV15,NA,TRBJ2-1,CATSRVPAREYNEQFF,TGTGCCACCAGCAGAGTCCCGGCGAGGGAGTACAATGAGCAGTTCTTC
TRBD1,TRBV27,NA,TRBJ2-1,CASSLPSRTGVPNEQFF,TGTGCCAGCAGTTTACCCTCCCGGACAGGCGTCCCCAATGAGCAGTTCTTC
NA,TRBV10-3,NA,TRBJ2-7,CAIRVGTNYEQYF,TGTGCCATCAGGGTCGGGACAAACTACGAGCAGTACTTC
TRBD1,TRBV27,once,TRBJ2-7,CASSPRQGSYEQYF,TGTGCCAGCAGTCCACGACAGGGATCCTACGAGCAGTACTTC
NA,TRBV2,once,TRBJ2-2,CATLANTGELFF,TGTGCCACCCTCGCGAACACCGGGGAGCTGTTTTTT
NA,TRBV28,NA,TRBJ2-1,CASSLQRRSSYNEQFF,TGTGCCAGCAGTTTACAGCGGAGGAGCTCCTACAATGAGCAGTTCTTC
TRBD2,TRBV27,NA,TRBJ2-1,CASSSPFSGRGSYNEQFF,TGTGCCAGCAGTTCCCCATTTAGCGGGAGAGGATCCTACAATGAGCAGTTCTTC
NA,TRBV11-2,NA,TRBJ1-4,CASSRGDAEVDEKLFF,TGTGCCAGCAGCCGGGGAGATGCCGAGGTGGATGAAAAACTGTTTTTT
NA,TRBV10-3,NA,TRBJ2-2,CATRLEAGELFF,TGTGCCACCCGCCTCGAGGCCGGGGAGCTGTTTTTT
TRBD1,TRBV28,NA,TRBJ1-5,CASSFLDRVINQPQHF,TGTGCCAGCAGTTTCCTGGACAGGGTGATCAATCAGCCCCAGCATTTT
NA,TRBV7-6,NA,TRBJ2-1,CASSPKLGTSTYNEQFF,TGTGCCAGCAGCCCAAAACTCGGGACTTCTACCTACAATGAGCAGTTCTTC
TRBD1,TRBV6-5,NA,TRBJ2-7,CASGQGIHEQYF,TGTGCCAGCGGACAGGGGATACACGAGCAGTACTTC
NA,TRBV7-9,NA,TRBJ2-1,CASSQRSENNEQFF,TGTGCCAGCAGCCAAAGGTCCGAAAACAATGAGCAGTTCTTC
NA,TRBV29-1,NA,TRBJ1-2,CSAQSDANYGYTF,TGCAGCGCCCAGAGCGACGCTAACTATGGCTACACCTTC
NA,TRBV9,NA,TRBJ2-5,CASSVGARETQYF,TGTGCCAGCAGCGTAGGGGCCAGGGAGACCCAGTACTTC
NA,TRBV29-1,NA,TRBJ2-2,CSVNGGGELFF,TGCAGCGTTAACGGCGGCGGGGAGCTGTTTTTT
NA,TRBV28,NA,TRBJ2-6,CASSLGRGSGANVLTF,TGTGCCAGCAGTTTAGGCCGGGGCTCTGGGGCCAACGTCCTGACTTTC
TRBD2,TRBV19,NA,TRBJ2-1,CASSIVPSGEQFF,TGTGCCAGTAGTATAGTCCCTAGCGGGGAGCAGTTCTTC
TRBD1,TRBV5-1,NA,TRBJ1-4,CASSETGPLEKLFF,TGCGCCAGCAGCGAGACAGGGCCCCTGGAAAAACTGTTTTTT
NA,TRBV7-3,NA,TRBJ2-1,CASSLIGYNEQFF,TGTGCCAGCAGCTTAATAGGGTACAATGAGCAGTTCTTC
NA,TRBV7-8,NA,TRBJ2-7,CASSPDDSYEQYF,TGTGCCAGCAGCCCAGATGATTCCTACGAGCAGTACTTC
TRBD2,TRBV9,NA,TRBJ2-2,CASSVEAGGVNTGELFF,TGTGCCAGCAGCGTAGAGGCGGGAGGGGTTAATACCGGGGAGCTGTTTTTT
TRBD1,TRBV2,NA,TRBJ2-7,CASIGTGGLHEQYF,TGTGCCAGCATAGGGACAGGGGGCTTGCACGAGCAGTACTTC
TRBD1,TRBV18,NA,TRBJ2-1,CASSPDRGTAEQFF,TGTGCCAGCTCACCGGACAGGGGGACCGCTGAGCAGTTCTTC
TRBD2,TRBV28,NA,TRBJ2-1,CASSFGLAGANEQFF,TGTGCCAGCAGTTTCGGACTAGCGGGAGCTAATGAGCAGTTCTTC
NA,TRBV11-3,NA,TRBJ2-7,CASSTVCLAFRYEQYF,TGTGCCAGCAGCACGGTATGTCTAGCGTTCCGATACGAGCAGTACTTC
NA,TRBV2,NA,TRBJ2-3,CASSPEPSTDTQYF,TGTGCCAGCAGTCCCGAGCCTAGCACAGATACGCAGTATTTT
TRBD2,TRBV14,NA,TRBJ2-5,CASSQEREDGETQYF,TGTGCCAGCAGCCAAGAGCGGGAGGACGGAGAGACCCAGTACTTC
TRBD2,TRBV7-9,NA,TRBJ2-3,CASSPRLAGGSGDTQYF,TGTGCCAGCAGCCCAAGACTAGCGGGAGGTTCCGGAGATACGCAGTATTTT
NA,TRBV7-9,NA,TRBJ1-1,CASSLPSLEAFF,TGTGCCAGCAGCTTACCCAGTCTTGAAGCTTTCTTT
NA,TRBV11-2,NA,TRBJ2-1,CASSLLSSWDQRGDEQFF,TGTGCCAGCAGCTTATTAAGTTCTTGGGACCAACGAGGAGATGAGCAGTTCTTC
NA,TRBV16,once,TRBJ2-7,CASSHPALAPYEQYF,TGTGCCAGCAGCCACCCGGCTTTGGCCCCCTACGAGCAGTACTTC
NA,TRBV27,NA,TRBJ2-7,CASSLSSTGAYEQYF,TGTGCCAGCAGTTTATCCTCGACAGGCGCCTACGAGCAGTACTTC
NA,TRBV4-3,NA,TRBJ2-1,CASSQDRFSGSYNEQFF,TGCGCCAGCAGCCAAGATCGTTTTAGCGGTTCCTACAATGAGCAGTTCTTC
TRBD1,TRBV7-9,NA,TRBJ2-4,CASSLGPLQGAKNIQYF,TGTGCCAGCAGCTTAGGGCCCTTACAGGGGGCCAAAAACATTCAGTACTTC
NA,TRBV9,NA,TRBJ1-2,CASTAEMDQANYGYTF,TGTGCCAGCACCGCGGAGATGGACCAAGCTAACTATGGCTACACCTTC